This record concerns one T cell receptor (beta chain) sequence. The length of the CDR3 is 16 residues. V was shortened by 0 bases and J by 4 bases, with 15 bases between the two germline ends. Germline V gives CDR1 GTSNPN, CDR2 SVGIG (reference sequence). These data belong to a study of blood T cell repertoires in COVID-19. Profiled with immunoSEQ multiplex PCR; TCRdb holds only in-frame clones, not every one. Of a few hundred thousand clones in the sample, about 84% were seen once. The clonotype originates from a woman aged 50 to 60 with acute or convalescent COVID-19. The sample taken for sequencing was peripheral blood. The chain links TRBV30 to TRBJ1-4; perhaps TRBD1 as D (6 bases). In DNA, the CDR3 is TGTGCCTGGAGTGTTCCATTGGGACACGATAATGAAAAACTGTTTTTT. It translates to CAWSVPLGHDNEKLFF.